The 32 T cell receptor beta chains below come from one sample, sequenced in a study of blood T cells in healthy people across ages. Using a J-beta primer mix together with a sample-barcoded 5' primer, a second PCR was run for about 6 to 12 cycles. TCRdb re-called the 5' RACE reads through MiXCR, storing one row per CDR3 protein. This sample yields some 710,000 distinct CDR3 sequences, of which about 47% are seen a single time; roughly 18% belongs to the top ten. Sequenced sample: blood. Every receptor here comes from an elderly man in good health.

This clonotype has a handful of counts. The chain combines TRBV20-1 with TRBJ2-1, with 11 bases fitting TRBD2. Germline V gives CDR1 DFQATT, CDR2 SNEGSKA (reference sequence). V dropped 0 bases and J dropped 8; count of bases not matched to a gene: 9. The CDR3 has 16 residues. CDR3 region: CSARDIIAGGGDEQFF. In DNA, the CDR3 is TGCAGTGCTAGAGATATAATAGCGGGAGGGGGGGATGAGCAGTTCTTC.

The chain couples TRBV9 to TRBJ1-6; 8 bases fit TRBD1. V was clipped by 3 bases and J by 6 bases; unmatched bases: 5. CDR3 length: 15 residues. Germline assignment: CDR1 SGDLS and CDR2 YYNGEE. CDR3 amino acids: CASSGTGMINSPLHF. The CDR3 region has the DNA TGTGCCAGCAGCGGGACAGGGATGATTAATTCACCCCTCCACTTT.

The CDR3 DNA follows: TGCAGTGCTAGTTCGGGACTAGTGGGTTCCAATGAGCAGTACTTC. This translates into CSASSGLVGSNEQYF. This chain joins TRBV20-1 and TRBJ2-7; 8 bases are shared with TRBD2. V trimming: 3 bases; J trimming: 7 bases; junction bases outside the gene matches: 14. Germline V gene lookup returns CDR1 DFQATT and CDR2 SNEGSKA (reference sequence). This CDR3 is 15 amino acids long.

The chain uses TRBV6-7 and TRBJ2-5; 7 bases line up with TRBD1. The DNA end lines up better with TRBJ2-7; the J call may be wrong. TRBV6-7 is identified as an open reading frame with a role that is uncertain. The CDR3 is made up of 15 amino acids. CDR3 coding DNA: TGTGCCAGCAGTTCCCCCGGGGCAGGGGGCTACGAGCAGTACTTC. Amino acids: CASSSPGAGGYEQYF.

The gene calls are TRBV20-1 and TRBJ1-4; TRBD1 matches 9 bases. This CDR3 contains 12 residues. Germline V gives CDR1 DFQATT, CDR2 SNEGSKA (reference sequence). V shed 6 bases, J shed 10 bases, and the junction held 6 bases outside the gene matches. CDR3 nucleotides: TGCAGTGCGGGACAGGGTGTTTCAAAACTGTTTTTT. Translated: CSAGQGVSKLFF.

The chain joins TRBV29-1 to TRBJ1-2; a weak D match, TRBD1 (6 bases). V dropped 5 bases and J dropped 6 bases, with 13 bases sitting between them. The CDR3 sequence is 12 residues long. Germline lookup yields CDR1 SQVTM and CDR2 ANQGSEA. The CDR3 sequence: CSVQGITHGYTF. The CDR3 coding sequence is TGCAGCGTTCAGGGGATTACACATGGCTACACCTTC.

This clonotype has only a few counts. The chain has TRBV20-1 and TRBJ2-1, with 14 bases lining up with TRBD2. Trimming removed 1 base from V and 8 bases from J; junction bases left unmatched: 7. The CDR3 totals 16 residues. Germline V gene lookup returns CDR1 DFQATT and CDR2 SNEGSKA (reference sequence). The CDR3 DNA sequence: TGCAGTGCTAGAGCGGGACTAGCGGGAGCCGCGGATGAGCAGTTCTTC. Protein: CSARAGLAGAADEQFF.

The chain combines TRBV7-3 with TRBJ2-5; a weak D match, TRBD1 (6 bases). The CDR3 spans 17 residues. V gave up 2 bases and J gave up 5 bases, with 21 bases separating them. CDR1 SGHTA and CDR2 FQGTGA come from the germline V gene. CDR3 in DNA: TGTGCCAGCAGCTTACAGTCTTCTGGGGGCGTGGAGGAGACCCAGTACTTC. This encodes CASSLQSSGGVEETQYF.

Comment on this clonotype: Germline and junction disagree at one end, which may indicate a read error. V and J are TRBV20-1 and TRBJ2-7; D is ambiguous. The length of the CDR3 is 14 residues. Per the germline V gene, CDR1 is DFQATT and CDR2 is SNEGSKA (reference sequence). The CDR3 protein is CSASRQNYLYGQYF. The CDR3 coding sequence is TGCAGTGCTAGTCGGCAGAACTACCTCTACGGGCAGTACTTC.

This clonotype was counted a few times. The chain joins TRBV27 to TRBJ1-4; D is possibly TRBD1 (5 bases). V dropped 7 bases and J dropped 4 bases, with 16 bases sitting between them. The CDR3 is made up of 15 amino acids. Germline V gives CDR1 MNHEY, CDR2 SMNVEV (reference sequence). The CDR3 coding sequence is TGTGCCAGCAAGTTCCGTGGCAGGGTTAATGAAAAACTGTTTTTT. It specifies CASKFRGRVNEKLFF.

This chain uses TRBV20-1 with TRBJ1-5; 8 bases map to TRBD1. CDR1 and CDR2 (germline): DFQATT, SNEGSKA (reference sequence). V shed 8 bases, J shed 1 base, and the junction held 10 bases outside the gene matches. This CDR3 has 15 residues. CDR3 in DNA: TGCAGTACTTCCCAGGGGGCGCGGAGCAATCAGCCCCAGCATTTT. This encodes CSTSQGARSNQPQHF.

V is TRBV6-2 or TRBV6-3 and J is TRBJ2-7; TRBD2 might be the D (6 bases). V dropped 6 bases and J dropped 5 bases, with 11 bases sitting between them. The germline V gene has CDR1 MNHEY and CDR2 SVGEGT. The CDR3 consists of 12 residues. The CDR3 DNA reads TGTGCCAGCAGGACTAGTATCCACGAGCAGTACTTC. Amino acid sequence: CASRTSIHEQYF.

V gene TRBV25-1 combines with J gene TRBJ2-1, with 13 bases fitting TRBD2. Looked up from germline, CDR1 is MGHDK and CDR2 is SYGVNS. V shed 6 bases and J 6 bases; nucleotides not matched to a gene: 17. The CDR3 consists of 19 residues. CDR3 coding DNA: TGTGCCAGCAGGAGGACAGGGGGACTAGCGGGATCTGCCTTCAATGAGCAGTTCTTC. Translation gives CASRRTGGLAGSAFNEQFF.

The chain links TRBV5-6 to TRBJ2-4, with D perhaps assigned TRBD1 or TRBD2 (5 bases each). The J call may not be correct, given that the DNA end is closer to TRBJ2-7. The CDR3 runs 14 residues. Germline V gene sequence: CDR1 SGHDT, CDR2 YYEEEE. The CDR3 DNA is TGTGCCAGCAGCTTGTTCGGCAGGGAGTACGAGCAGTACTTC. This gives the protein CASSLFGREYEQYF.

This clonotype was recorded at least ten times. The V gene is TRBV5-1, the J gene TRBJ2-7; tentative D call: TRBD1 (6 bases). The CDR3 totals 14 residues. Germline CDR1 and CDR2: SGHRS and YFSETQ. Trimming stripped 7 bases from V and 3 bases from J, with 17 bases between. CDR3 sequence (DNA): TGCGCCAGCGGGGTGAGACAGGCCGTCTACGAGCAGTACTTC. Translated: CASGVRQAVYEQYF.

This clonotype came up a few times. The genes are TRBV20-1 and TRBJ2-1; 7 bases are shared with TRBD1. J was trimmed by 8 bases and V by 0 bases; bases with no gene match: 7. The CDR3 sequence is 14 residues long. Germline CDR1 and CDR2: DFQATT and SNEGSKA (reference sequence). CDR3 nucleotides: TGCAGTGCTAGAGATCAGAGGGGGCGATATGAGCAGTTCTTC. The encoded protein is CSARDQRGRYEQFF.

The chain joins TRBV7-2 to TRBJ2-4; D uncertain. Germline V gives CDR1 SGHTA, CDR2 FQGNSA. This CDR3 comprises 12 residues. Trimming took off 5 bases at V and 13 bases at J, with 15 bases between the two ends. DNA of the CDR3: TGTGCCAGCAGCGTAGGAACCTACAAGCAGTACTTC. It translates to CASSVGTYKQYF.

The rearrangement joins TRBV4-1 to TRBJ1-5; D is unclear. V gave up 4 bases and J gave up 1 base, with 8 bases separating them. The CDR3 is made up of 14 amino acids. Germline V lookup: CDR1 MGHRA, CDR2 YSYEKL. CDR3 in amino acids: CASSPAQSNQPQHF. CDR3 nucleotides: TGCGCCAGCAGCCCTGCCCAGAGCAATCAGCCCCAGCATTTT.

This clonotype has only one observation. This chain uses TRBV28 with TRBJ1-1; no clear D. Per germline, CDR1 MDHEN and CDR2 SYDVKM. V dropped 5 bases and J dropped 6 bases, with 13 bases sitting between them. The CDR3 contains 13 residues. CDR3 coding DNA: TGTGCCAGCAGTCGCTCCAGGCGGGCTGAAGCTTTCTTT. This encodes CASSRSRRAEAFF. Combining the CDR3 with reference TRBV28 and TRBJ1-1 gives the whole variable domain DVKVTQSSRYLVKRTGEKVFLECVQDMDHENMFWYRQDPGLGLRLIYFSYDVKMKEKGDIPEGYSVSREKKERFSLILESASTNQTSMYLCASSRSRRAEAFFGQGTRLTVV.

The sample holds many counts of this clonotype. The J gene is TRBJ2-7, the V gene TRBV5-1; 8 bases are shared with TRBD2. Germline V gene data show CDR1 as SGHRS and CDR2 as YFSETQ. V lost 3 bases to trimming and J lost 7 bases; unmatched junction nucleotides: 21. The CDR3 is 18 amino acids. In nucleotides, the CDR3 is TGCGCCAGCAGCTGGAGGGGAAAGAGGCCAGCGGGAGTTGATGAGCAGTACTTC. It yields the protein CASSWRGKRPAGVDEQYF.

The CDR3 bases are TGTGCCAGCAGACCAGCCAGCACTAACTATGGCTACACCTTC. Its translation: CASRPASTNYGYTF. This rearrangement joins TRBV2 to TRBJ1-2; D gene uncertain. CDR1 is SNHLY, CDR2 FYNNEI, per germline. The germline V and J ends were trimmed by 6 bases and 0 bases, with 11 bases remaining between them. The CDR3 length is 14 residues.

This chain connects TRBV7-3 to TRBJ2-1; 12 bases match TRBD2. The germline V gene has CDR1 SGHTA and CDR2 FQGTGA. The length of the CDR3 is 17 residues. J was trimmed by 2 bases and V by 5 bases; bases with no gene match: 7. The CDR3 DNA sequence: TGTGCCAGCAGCCTCAGGGGACTAGCGGGCACCTACAATGAGCAGTTCTTC. As protein: CASSLRGLAGTYNEQFF.

This clonotype was seen only a few times. The gene calls are TRBV5-1 and TRBJ2-3; 11 bases fit TRBD1. There are 15 residues in the CDR3. CDR1 and CDR2 from the germline V gene are SGHRS and YFSETQ. V trimming: 0 bases; J trimming: 5 bases; junction bases outside the gene matches: 2. The CDR3 reads CASSLGGQGGDTQYF. CDR3 DNA: TGCGCCAGCAGCTTGGGGGGACAGGGGGGAGATACGCAGTATTTT.

This clonotype was seen a few times. The chain is built from TRBV20-1 and TRBJ2-7, with 9 bases that match TRBD2. This CDR3 region has 14 residues. Germline CDR1 reads DFQATT; CDR2 reads SNEGSKA (reference sequence). The trim removed 6 bases at V and 4 bases at J, leaving 10 bases unmatched. CDR3 residues: CSAQREAVGYEQYF. The CDR3 DNA is TGCAGTGCCCAGCGGGAGGCCGTTGGGTACGAGCAGTACTTC.

The gene calls are TRBV4-1 and TRBJ2-4; D not resolved. The DNA end lines up better with TRBJ2-7; the J call may be wrong. Germline lookup yields CDR1 MGHRA and CDR2 YSYEKL. The CDR3 length is 15 residues. The DNA of the CDR3 is TGCGCCAGCAGCCAAGTAGCCACCCCTTCCTACGAGCAGTACTTC. It translates to CASSQVATPSYEQYF.

This rearrangement joins TRBV7-2 to TRBJ2-3; no clear D gene. Germline V gives CDR1 SGHTA, CDR2 FQGNSA. This CDR3 contains 16 residues. Trimming left V 4 bases short and J 0 bases short, with 14 bases between. The CDR3 bases are TGTGCCAGCAGCTCACCTCGGGCATCTAGCACAGATACGCAGTATTTT. This encodes CASSSPRASSTDTQYF.

The table lists this clonotype with a few counts. The chain is built from TRBV12-3 or TRBV12-4 and TRBJ1-2; D possibly corresponds to TRBD1 (5 bases). This CDR3 has 15 residues. Trimming took 6 bases from V and 2 from J, leaving 16 bases between them. This chain's CDR3 is CASRLTLGPNYGYTF. CDR3 DNA sequence: TGTGCCAGCAGGCTGACTTTGGGGCCAAACTATGGCTACACCTTC.

This clonotype was picked up a small number of times. The chain is built from TRBV27 and TRBJ2-4, with 8 bases that match TRBD1. The DNA end lines up better with TRBJ2-7; the J call may be wrong. The CDR3 is made up of 14 amino acids. CDR1 and CDR2 (germline): MNHEY, SMNVEV (reference sequence). The CDR3 DNA follows: TGTGCCAGCAGTTTAAGGCGCCAGGGGGCCGAGCAGTACTTC. It codes for CASSLRRQGAEQYF.

The chain uses TRBV15 and TRBJ2-1; 7 bases match TRBD1. Unmatched junction bases numbered 7, after V lost 2 bases and J lost 6 bases. The length of the CDR3 is 15 residues. In germline, CDR1 is LNHNV, CDR2 YYDKDF (reference sequence). CDR3 protein: CATSRTGASRNEQFF. CDR3 DNA: TGTGCCACCAGCAGAACAGGGGCGTCTCGCAATGAGCAGTTCTTC.

The rearrangement links TRBV24-1 to TRBJ2-1; D might be TRBD2 (5 bases). This CDR3 is built from 17 residues. Trimming shortened V by 1 base and J by 0 bases, and 12 bases separated the two germline ends. Germline V gene data show CDR1 as KGHDR and CDR2 as SFDVKD. In nucleotides, the CDR3 is TGTGCCACCAGTGATTTTGTTCGAGGGTACTCCTACAATGAGCAGTTCTTC. It codes for CATSDFVRGYSYNEQFF.

At least ten counts were recorded for this clonotype. The chain uses TRBV3-1 and TRBJ2-7; no clear D gene. Between the trimmed V and J ends, which lost 1 base and 4 bases, there was a span of 5 bases. The CDR3 sequence is 12 residues long. Per germline, CDR1 LGHDT and CDR2 YNNKEL (reference sequence). The CDR3 DNA sequence: TGTGCCAGCAGCCAAGCCACTTACGAGCAGTACTTC. This gives the protein CASSQATYEQYF.

This clonotype was picked up a small number of times. The gene calls are TRBV5-1 and TRBJ2-1; perhaps TRBD1 as D (6 bases). Between the trimmed V and J ends, which lost 4 bases and 3 bases, there was a span of 11 bases. The CDR3 extends over 14 amino acids. Per germline, CDR1 SGHRS and CDR2 YFSETQ. CDR3 sequence: CASSRDKYYNEQFF. The CDR3 DNA reads as TGCGCCAGCAGCCGGGACAAATACTACAATGAGCAGTTCTTC.